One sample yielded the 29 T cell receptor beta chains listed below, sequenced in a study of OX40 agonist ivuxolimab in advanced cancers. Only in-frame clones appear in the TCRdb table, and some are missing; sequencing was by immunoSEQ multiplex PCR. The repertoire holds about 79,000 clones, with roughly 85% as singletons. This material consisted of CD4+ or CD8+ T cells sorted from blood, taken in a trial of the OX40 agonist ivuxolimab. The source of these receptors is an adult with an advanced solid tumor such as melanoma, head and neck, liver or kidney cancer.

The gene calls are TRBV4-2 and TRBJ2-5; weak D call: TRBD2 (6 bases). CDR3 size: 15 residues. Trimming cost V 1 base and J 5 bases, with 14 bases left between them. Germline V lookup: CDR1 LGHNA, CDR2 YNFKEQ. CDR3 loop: CASSQVLARGETQYF. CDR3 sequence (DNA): TGTGCCAGCAGCCAAGTCCTAGCGCGAGGGGAGACCCAGTACTTC.

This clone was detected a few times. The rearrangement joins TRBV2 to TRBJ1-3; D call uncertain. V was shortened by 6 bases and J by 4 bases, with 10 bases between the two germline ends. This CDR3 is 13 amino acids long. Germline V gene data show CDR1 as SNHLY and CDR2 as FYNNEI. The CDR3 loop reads CASSPETGNTIYF. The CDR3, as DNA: TGTGCCAGCAGCCCTGAGACCGGAAACACCATATATTTT.

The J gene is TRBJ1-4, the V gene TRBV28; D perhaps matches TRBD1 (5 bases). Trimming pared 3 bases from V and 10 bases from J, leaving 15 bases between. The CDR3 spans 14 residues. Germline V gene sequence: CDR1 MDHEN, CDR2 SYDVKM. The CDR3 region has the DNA TGTGCCAGCAGTTTGCAACAGGTAGTCGGAAAACTGTTTTTT. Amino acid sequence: CASSLQQVVGKLFF.

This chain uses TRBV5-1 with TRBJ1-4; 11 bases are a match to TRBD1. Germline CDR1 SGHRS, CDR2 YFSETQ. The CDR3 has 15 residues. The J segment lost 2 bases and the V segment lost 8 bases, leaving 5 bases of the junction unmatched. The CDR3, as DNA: TGCGCCAGTCAACGGGACAGGGGGACTAATGAAAAACTGTTTTTT. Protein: CASQRDRGTNEKLFF.

In DNA form, the CDR3 reads TGTGCCAGCAGCCCAGGGTTCCAATACGAGCAGTACTTC. Amino acids: CASSPGFQYEQYF. The chain recombines TRBV7-2 with TRBJ2-7, with D possibly TRBD1 on 5 matching bases. The germline CDR1 and CDR2 sequences are SGHTA and FQGNSA. Deletions cut 5 bases from V and 4 bases from J, with 12 bases between. The CDR3 consists of 13 residues. Looking up the rest from reference TRBV7-2 and TRBJ2-7 gives the full variable domain: GAGVSQSPSNKVTEKGKDVELRCDPISGHTALYWYRQSLGQGLEFLIYFQGNSAPDKSGLPSDRFSAERTGGSVSTLTIQRTQQEDSAVYLCASSPGFQYEQYFGPGTRLTVT.

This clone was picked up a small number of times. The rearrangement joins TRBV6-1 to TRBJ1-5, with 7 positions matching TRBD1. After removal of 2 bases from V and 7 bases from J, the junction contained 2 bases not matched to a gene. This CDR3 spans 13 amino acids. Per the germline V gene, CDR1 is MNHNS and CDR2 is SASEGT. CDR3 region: CASSEQGGQPQHF. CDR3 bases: TGTGCCAGCAGTGAACAGGGGGGCCAGCCCCAGCATTTT.

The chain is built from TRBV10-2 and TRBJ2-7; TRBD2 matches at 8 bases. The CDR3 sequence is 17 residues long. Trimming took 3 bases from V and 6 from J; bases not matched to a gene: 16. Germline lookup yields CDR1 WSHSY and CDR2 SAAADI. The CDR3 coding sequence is TGCGCCAGCAGTGACCCCGGGGCGGGAGGTATCTCAGGCGAGCAGTACTTC. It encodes CASSDPGAGGISGEQYF.

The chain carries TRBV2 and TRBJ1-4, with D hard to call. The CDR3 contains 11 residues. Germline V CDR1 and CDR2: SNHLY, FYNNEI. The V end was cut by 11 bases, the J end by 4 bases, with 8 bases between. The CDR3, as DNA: TGTGCCCTTGGGAGTAATGAAAAACTGTTTTTT. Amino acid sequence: CALGSNEKLFF.

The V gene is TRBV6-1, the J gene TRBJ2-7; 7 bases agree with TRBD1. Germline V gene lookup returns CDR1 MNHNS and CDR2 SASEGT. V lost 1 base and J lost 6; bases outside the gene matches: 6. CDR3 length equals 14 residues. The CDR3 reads CASSEDHRGGEQYF. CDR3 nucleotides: TGTGCCAGCAGTGAAGATCACAGGGGCGGCGAGCAGTACTTC.

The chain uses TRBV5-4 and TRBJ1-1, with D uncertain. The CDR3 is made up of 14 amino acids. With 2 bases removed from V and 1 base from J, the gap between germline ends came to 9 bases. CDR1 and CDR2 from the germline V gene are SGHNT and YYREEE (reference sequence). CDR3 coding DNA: TGTGCCAGCAGCTTTGGGCGGGAGAACACTGAAGCTTTCTTT. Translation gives CASSFGRENTEAFF.

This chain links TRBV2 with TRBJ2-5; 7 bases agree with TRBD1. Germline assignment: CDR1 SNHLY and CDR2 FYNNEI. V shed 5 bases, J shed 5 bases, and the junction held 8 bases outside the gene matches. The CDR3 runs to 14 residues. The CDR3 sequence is CASSNIDRAETQYF. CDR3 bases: TGTGCCAGCAGTAACATCGACAGGGCTGAGACCCAGTACTTC.

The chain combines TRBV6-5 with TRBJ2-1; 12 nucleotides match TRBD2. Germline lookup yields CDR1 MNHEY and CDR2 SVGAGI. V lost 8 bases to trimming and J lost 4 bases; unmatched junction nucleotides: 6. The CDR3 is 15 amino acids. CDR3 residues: CASGRTSGIYNEQFF. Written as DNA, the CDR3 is TGTGCCAGCGGACGGACTAGCGGGATTTACAATGAGCAGTTCTTC.

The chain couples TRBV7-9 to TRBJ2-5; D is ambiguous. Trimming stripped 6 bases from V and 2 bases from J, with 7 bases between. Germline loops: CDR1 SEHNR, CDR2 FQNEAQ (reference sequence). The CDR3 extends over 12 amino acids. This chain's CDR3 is CASSGVQETQYF. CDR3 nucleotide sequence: TGTGCCAGCAGTGGAGTTCAAGAGACCCAGTACTTC.

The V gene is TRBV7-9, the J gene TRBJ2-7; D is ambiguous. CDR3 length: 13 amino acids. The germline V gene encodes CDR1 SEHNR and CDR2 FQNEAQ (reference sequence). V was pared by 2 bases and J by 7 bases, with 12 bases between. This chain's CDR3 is CASSLFGAEEQYF. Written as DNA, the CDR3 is TGTGCCAGCAGCTTATTCGGTGCGGAGGAGCAGTACTTC.

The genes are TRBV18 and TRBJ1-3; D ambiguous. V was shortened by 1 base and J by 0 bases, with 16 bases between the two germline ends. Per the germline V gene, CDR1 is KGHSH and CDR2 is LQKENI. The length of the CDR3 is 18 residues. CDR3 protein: CASSPRDLGPNSGNTIYF. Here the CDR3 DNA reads TGTGCCAGCTCACCACGAGATCTTGGCCCCAACTCTGGAAACACCATATATTTT.

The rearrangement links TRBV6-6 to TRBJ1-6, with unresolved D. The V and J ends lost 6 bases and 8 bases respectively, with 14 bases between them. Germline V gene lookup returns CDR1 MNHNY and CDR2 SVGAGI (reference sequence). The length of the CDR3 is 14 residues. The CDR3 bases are TGTGCCAGCAGGGGGTGGGCGCGAGATTCACCCCTCCACTTT. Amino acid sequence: CASRGWARDSPLHF.

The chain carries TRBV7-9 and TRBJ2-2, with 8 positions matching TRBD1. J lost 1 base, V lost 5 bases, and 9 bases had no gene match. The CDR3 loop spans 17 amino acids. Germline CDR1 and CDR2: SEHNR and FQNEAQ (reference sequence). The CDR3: CASSPLLGQGNTGELFF. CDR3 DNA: TGTGCCAGCAGCCCGCTCCTTGGACAGGGGAACACCGGGGAGCTGTTTTTT.

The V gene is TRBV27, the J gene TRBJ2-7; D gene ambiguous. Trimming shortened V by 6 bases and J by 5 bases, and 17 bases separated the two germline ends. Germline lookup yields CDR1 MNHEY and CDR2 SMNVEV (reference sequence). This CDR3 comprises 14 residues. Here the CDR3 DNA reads TGTGCCAGCAGCTCCCCGGGCAGGTCGGACGAGCAGTACTTC. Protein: CASSSPGRSDEQYF.

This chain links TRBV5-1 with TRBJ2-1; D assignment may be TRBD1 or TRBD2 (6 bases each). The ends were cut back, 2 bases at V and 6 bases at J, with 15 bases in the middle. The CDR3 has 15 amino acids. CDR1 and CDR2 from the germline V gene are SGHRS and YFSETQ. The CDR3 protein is CASSLSGEAPNEQFF. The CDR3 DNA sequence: TGCGCCAGCAGCTTATCAGGGGAGGCCCCCAATGAGCAGTTCTTC.

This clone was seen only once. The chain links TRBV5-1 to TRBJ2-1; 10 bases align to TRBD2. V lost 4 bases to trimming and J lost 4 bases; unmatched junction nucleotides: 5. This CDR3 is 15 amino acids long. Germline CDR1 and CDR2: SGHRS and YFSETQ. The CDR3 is CASSIGTSVYNEQFF. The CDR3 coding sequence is TGCGCCAGCAGCATCGGGACTAGCGTATACAATGAGCAGTTCTTC.

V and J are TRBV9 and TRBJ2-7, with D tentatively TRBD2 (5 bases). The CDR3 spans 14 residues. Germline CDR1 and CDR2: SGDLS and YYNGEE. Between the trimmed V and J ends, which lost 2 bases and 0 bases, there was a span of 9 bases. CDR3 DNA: TGTGCCAGCAGCGTGACCGGGAACTCCTACGAGCAGTACTTC. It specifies CASSVTGNSYEQYF. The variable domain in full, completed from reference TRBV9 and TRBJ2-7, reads DSGVTQTPKHLITATGQRVTLRCSPRSGDLSVYWYQQSLDQGLQFLIQYYNGEERAKGNILERFSAQQFPDLHSELNLSSLELGDSALYFCASSVTGNSYEQYFGPGTRLTVT.

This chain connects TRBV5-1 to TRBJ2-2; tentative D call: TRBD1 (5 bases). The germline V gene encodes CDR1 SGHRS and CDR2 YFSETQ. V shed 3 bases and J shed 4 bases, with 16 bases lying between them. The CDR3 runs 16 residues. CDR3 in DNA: TGCGCCAGCAGCTGGGGCGCCGGGTCGTCCACCGGGGAGCTGTTTTTT. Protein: CASSWGAGSSTGELFF.

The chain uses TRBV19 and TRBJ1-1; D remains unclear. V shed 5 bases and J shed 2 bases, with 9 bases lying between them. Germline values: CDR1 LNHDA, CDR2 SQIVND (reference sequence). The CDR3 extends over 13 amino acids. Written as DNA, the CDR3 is TGTGCCAGTAGTCGGCAGACCAACACTGAAGCTTTCTTT. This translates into CASSRQTNTEAFF.

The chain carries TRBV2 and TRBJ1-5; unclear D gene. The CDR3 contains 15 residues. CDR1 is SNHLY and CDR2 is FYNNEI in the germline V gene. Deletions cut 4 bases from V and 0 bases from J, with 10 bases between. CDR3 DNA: TGTGCCAGCAGTGTGGGCGACGCTAGCAATCAGCCCCAGCATTTT. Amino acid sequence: CASSVGDASNQPQHF.

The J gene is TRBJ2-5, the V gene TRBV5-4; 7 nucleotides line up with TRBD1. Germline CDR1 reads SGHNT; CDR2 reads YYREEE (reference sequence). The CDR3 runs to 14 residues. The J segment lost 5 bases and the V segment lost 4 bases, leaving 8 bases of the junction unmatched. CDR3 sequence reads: CASSPTGVRETQYF. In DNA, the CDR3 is TGTGCCAGCAGCCCAACAGGGGTCAGGGAGACCCAGTACTTC.

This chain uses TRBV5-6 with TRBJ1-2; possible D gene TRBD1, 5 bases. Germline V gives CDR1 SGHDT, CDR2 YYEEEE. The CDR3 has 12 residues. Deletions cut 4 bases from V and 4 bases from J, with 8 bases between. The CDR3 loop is CASSRGVYGYTF. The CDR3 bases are TGTGCCAGCAGCCGGGGGGTCTATGGCTACACCTTC.

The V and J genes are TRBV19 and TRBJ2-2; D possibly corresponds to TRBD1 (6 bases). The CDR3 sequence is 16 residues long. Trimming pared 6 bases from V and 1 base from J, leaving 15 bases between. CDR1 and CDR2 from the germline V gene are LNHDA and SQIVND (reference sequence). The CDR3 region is CASSLHRAGNTGELFF. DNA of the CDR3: TGTGCCAGTAGCCTACACAGGGCCGGGAACACCGGGGAGCTGTTTTTT.

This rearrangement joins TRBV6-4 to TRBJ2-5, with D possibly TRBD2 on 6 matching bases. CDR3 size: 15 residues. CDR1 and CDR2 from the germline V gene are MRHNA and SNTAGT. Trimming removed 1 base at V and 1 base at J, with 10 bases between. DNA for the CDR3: TGTGCCAGCAGTGACTTTAAGCGGGTCCAAGAGACCCAGTACTTC. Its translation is CASSDFKRVQETQYF.

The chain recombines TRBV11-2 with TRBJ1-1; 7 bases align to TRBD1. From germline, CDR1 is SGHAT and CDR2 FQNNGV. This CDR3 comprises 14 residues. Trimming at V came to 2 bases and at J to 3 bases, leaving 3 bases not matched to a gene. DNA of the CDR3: TGTGCCAGCAGCTTACAGGGGGGAGACACTGAAGCTTTCTTT. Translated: CASSLQGGDTEAFF.